This passage covers 3 T cell receptor beta chains from one sample sequenced in a study of Ad26.COV2.S vaccination and SARS-CoV-2 variants. As for treatment: roughly 18 received Ad26.COV2.S at low or high dose, single or two shots; about 5 received placebo; per-sample allocation not given. Samples came from day 63 after the first vaccine or placebo injection. The protocol was immunoSEQ multiplex PCR, while the TCRdb copy is restricted to in-frame clones and leaves out a portion. The table includes 250,000 to 300,000 clones, about 87% detected once. Sequencing was performed on peripheral blood, taken in a trial of Ad26.COV2.S vaccine versus placebo. The receptor set was obtained from a person between 18 and 59 years old who received the Ad26.COV2.S COVID-19 vaccine or a placebo.

The genes are TRBV30 and TRBJ1-2, with unresolved D. The CDR3 covers 12 residues. V was clipped by 1 base and J by 4 bases, with 7 bases between them. From germline, CDR1 is GTSNPN and CDR2 SVGIG (reference sequence). CDR3 sequence: CAWSGITYGYTF. The CDR3 nucleotides read TGTGCCTGGAGTGGGATAACCTATGGCTACACCTTC.

V usage is TRBV11-2 and J usage is TRBJ1-1, with a weak D call TRBD1 (5 bases). The V end was cut by 5 bases, the J end by 5 bases, with 12 bases between. CDR1 is SGHAT, CDR2 FQNNGV, per germline. The CDR3 is 13 amino acids. The CDR3 loop is CASSIGGGTEAFF. CDR3 coding DNA: TGTGCCAGCAGCATTGGGGGGGGGACTGAAGCTTTCTTT.

The chain uses TRBV9 and TRBJ1-1; D is ambiguous. V lost 0 bases and J lost 6, with 12 bases in between. This CDR3 comprises 14 residues. CDR1 SGDLS and CDR2 YYNGEE come from the germline V gene. CDR3 nucleotides: TGTGCCAGCAGCGTAGCTATGGGAGGATCTGAAGCTTTCTTT. Translation gives CASSVAMGGSEAFF.